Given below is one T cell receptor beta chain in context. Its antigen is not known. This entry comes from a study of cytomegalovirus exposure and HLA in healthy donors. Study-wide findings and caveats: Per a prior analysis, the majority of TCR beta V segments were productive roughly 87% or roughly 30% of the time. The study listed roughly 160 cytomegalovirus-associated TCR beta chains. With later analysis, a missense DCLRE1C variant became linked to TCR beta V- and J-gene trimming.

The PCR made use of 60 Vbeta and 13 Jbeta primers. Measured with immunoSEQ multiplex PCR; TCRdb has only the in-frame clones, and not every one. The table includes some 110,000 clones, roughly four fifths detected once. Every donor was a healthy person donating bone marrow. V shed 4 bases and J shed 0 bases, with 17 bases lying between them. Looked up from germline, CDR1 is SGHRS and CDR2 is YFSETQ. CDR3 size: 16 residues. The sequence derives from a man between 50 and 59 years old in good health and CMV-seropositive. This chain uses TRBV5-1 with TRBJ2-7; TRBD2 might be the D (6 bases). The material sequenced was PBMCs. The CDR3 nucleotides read TGCGCCAGCAGCGGGGGGACTCTCTATAGCTCCTACGAGCAGTACTTC. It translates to CASSGGTLYSSYEQYF.